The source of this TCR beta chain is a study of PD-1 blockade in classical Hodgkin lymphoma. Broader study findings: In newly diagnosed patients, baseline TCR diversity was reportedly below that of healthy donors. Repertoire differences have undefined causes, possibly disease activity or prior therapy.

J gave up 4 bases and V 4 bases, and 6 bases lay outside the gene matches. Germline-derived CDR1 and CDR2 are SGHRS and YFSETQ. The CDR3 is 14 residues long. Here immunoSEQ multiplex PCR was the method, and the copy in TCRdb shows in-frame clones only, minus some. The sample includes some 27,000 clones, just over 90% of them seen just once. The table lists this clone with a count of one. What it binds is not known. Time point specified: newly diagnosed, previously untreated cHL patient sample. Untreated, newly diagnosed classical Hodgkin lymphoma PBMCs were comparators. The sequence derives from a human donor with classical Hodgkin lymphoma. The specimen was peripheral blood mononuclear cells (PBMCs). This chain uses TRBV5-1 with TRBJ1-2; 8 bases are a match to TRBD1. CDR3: CASSQGQGGYGYTF. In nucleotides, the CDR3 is TGCGCCAGCAGCCAAGGACAGGGAGGCTATGGCTACACCTTC.